There are a few counts of the clone carrying this TCR beta chain. It was during active infection that Seattle patients were enrolled and then longitudinally followed. This sample is part of a study of blood T cell repertoires in COVID-19. Study in general: Italy, Spain and the United States were the sources of the convalescent and acute COVID-19 samples. T cells, B-cell-depleted T cells, or PBMCs supplied cDNA or gDNA.

Source study methods: Amplification of reference gene primers provided the estimated nucleated cell counts. Produced via immunoSEQ multiplex PCR; TCRdb's table is partial and in-frame only. Clone size and V and J calls were adopted from that table, with D and trimming inferred from the DNA. The sample includes tens of thousands of clones, approximately 80% of them seen just once. Per germline, CDR1 SGHRS and CDR2 YFSETQ. The length of the CDR3 is 15 residues. V trimming: 1 base; J trimming: 4 bases; junction bases outside the gene matches: 7. This sequence originates from a man aged 45-60 years with COVID-19, enrolled during active disease. Sequenced sample: peripheral blood. The gene calls are TRBV5-1 and TRBJ1-2; 7 bases are shared with TRBD1. The CDR3 nucleotides read TGCGCCAGCAGCTTGACGACAGGGCGCCCCTATGGCTACACCTTC. Translating it yields CASSLTTGRPYGYTF.